This T cell receptor (beta chain) was documented in a study of blood T cell repertoires in COVID-19 (dated by TCRdb to about 2020). At the level of the whole study: The collaborator samples originated in the United States, Italy and Spain and spanned the acute and convalescent phases of COVID-19. Subjects who had been exposed to COVID-19, were actively infected with it, or had recovered from it provided the deeply sampled blood TCRbeta repertoires that made up the dataset. Where available, HLA class I and class II types were taken from metadata supplied by the sample provider and were not determined by assay-based typing. Samples came from the ongoing ImmuneRACE study (first 160 participants) plus 1,254 subjects from 6 global collaborators. A de-identified subject ID, COVID-19 status, age in years and sex were almost always included in the sample metadata. The repertoires were released in a freely available public database intended as a resource for research on the immune response to SARS-CoV-2. The prospective study material was composed of cDNA or gDNA derived from T cells, B-cell-depleted T cells, or PBMCs. Paper-wide results and their limitations: The amount of clinical and demographic metadata varied by source and participant and was provided uncurated.

Whole blood was collected in K2EDTA tubes by collaborating institutions according to the institutions' own protocols. For TCRbeta analysis, collaborator samples were shipped as frozen whole blood, as isolated PBMCs, or as DNA extracted from either sample type. The germline V gene (reference sequence) sets CDR1 to DFQATT and CDR2 to SNEGSKA. Spanning cysteine to phenylalanine, the CDR3 consists of 11 amino acids. The retained sequence is limited to the CDR3, 33 bases, with the frame set at the first base. The junction carries 7 bases between V and J, which are trimmed by 3 bases and 6 bases respectively. TCRbeta CDR3 regions were amplified from genomic DNA using the immunoSEQ Assay, a bias-controlled multiplex PCR. Per the original workflow: The number of nucleated cells in each sample was estimated from the amplification of reference gene primers within the assay. To quantify the absolute abundance of each unique TCRbeta CDR3 rearrangement, sequence reads were collapsed and filtered. For each sample, productive Simpson clonality was calculated by taking the square root of Simpson's diversity index across productive rearrangements. TCRdb took this table from immuneACCESS and kept in-frame rearrangements with V and J called. Such tables lack part of the clones; where checked against another copy, unresolved V genes explain under half of the gap, and the rest is unexplained. D and trimming come from the DNA, and the V and J calls and clone size come from that table. The sample table shows 110,000 to 150,000 clones, and approximately 87% are seen once. Together, the top ten hold approximately 45% of the sample.

Details on this clone: What this receptor recognizes is not known. The record has no base qualities; no much larger clone is one base away.

The chain links TRBV20-1 with TRBJ2-3, and perhaps TRBD2 as D gene, on 5 matching bases. Sequenced material: peripheral blood. This TCR came from a human donor in a cohort sampled during active COVID-19. The CDR3 region reads CSASWEDTQYF. The base sequence is TGCAGTGCTAGTTGGGAGGATACGCAGTATTTT.